Listed below are T cell receptor beta chains from one sample, sequenced in a study of blood T cell repertoires in COVID-19. Only in-frame clones appear in the TCRdb table, and some are missing; sequencing was by immunoSEQ multiplex PCR. This sample has 60,000 to 95,000 clones, with roughly 90% found just once. The sample taken for sequencing was peripheral blood. The receptors stem from a woman of 80 years or more with active or convalescent COVID-19. CDR3s include the opening cysteine and the closing phenylalanine or tryptophan. Each record gives: V gene, clone size, J gene, D gene, CDR3 DNA, CDR3 protein. D genes are given only for firm matches. Expanded clones get a size class; other rows say once, few or many, or leave the size out.

>TRBV3-1/TRBV3-2|-|TRBJ2-7|TRBD2
TGTGCCAGCAGCCAAGATGGGCGGGGGGCCTACGAGCAGTACTTC
CASSQDGRGAYEQYF
>TRBV5-8|-|TRBJ1-5|-
TGTGCCAGCAGCTTTTTGCGGGGAAGGCAGCCCCAGCATTTT
CASSFLRGRQPQHF
>TRBV7-2|-|TRBJ2-7|-
TGTGCCAGCAGCTTAGCGCGGGGAGCTGAAGAGCAGTACTTC
CASSLARGAEEQYF
>TRBV4-2|-|TRBJ2-1|TRBD2
TGTGCCAGCAGCCAAGATTCTCGGGGGGGCCGGGTCAATGAGCAGTTCTTC
CASSQDSRGGRVNEQFF
>TRBV5-1|-|TRBJ2-2|-
TGCGCCTGCGCGGGCTCGCCGAACACCGGGGAGCTGTTTTTT
CACAGSPNTGELFF
>TRBV6-5|-|TRBJ2-3|-
TGTGCCAGCACAACCTGGGCAGGGAAGCAGTATTTT
CASTTWAGKQYF
>TRBV7-2|-|TRBJ1-1|-
TGTGCCAGCAGCTTAGCAGGAAGGGGTGTCACTGAAGCTTTCTTT
CASSLAGRGVTEAFF
>TRBV12-3/TRBV12-4|-|TRBJ1-5|-
TGTGCCAGCCGGGGGGCTAGGCAGCCCCAGCATTTT
CASRGARQPQHF
>TRBV3-1/TRBV3-2|-|TRBJ2-5|TRBD2
TGTGCCAGCAGCCTAAAGAAAGGGCCGGGGGGGGCTGAGACCCAGTACTTC
CASSLKKGPGGAETQYF
>TRBV5-5|-|TRBJ2-3|TRBD1
TGTGCCAGCAGCTTTCAGACAGGGATTGGCACAGATACGCAGTATTTT
CASSFQTGIGTDTQYF
>TRBV4-1|-|TRBJ2-2|TRBD1
TGCGCCAGCAGCCAAGACGGGGACAGGCACACCGGGGAGCTGTTTTTT
CASSQDGDRHTGELFF
>TRBV29-1|few|TRBJ2-7|TRBD1
TGCAGCGTTGAAGACGGACAGGGCTACGAGCAGTACTTC
CSVEDGQGYEQYF
>TRBV25-1|-|TRBJ1-6|-
TGTGCCAGCAGTGACCCTGGACAGTTTCGACCCCTCCACTTT
CASSDPGQFRPLHF
>TRBV6-5|-|TRBJ2-7|TRBD1
TGTGCCAGCAGTCAGGGGACAGGGGAGTCCTACGAGCAGTACTTC
CASSQGTGESYEQYF
>TRBV5-4|-|TRBJ2-7|-
TGTGCCAGCAGCTTCGGGACTTCCGTCCACGAGCAGTACTTC
CASSFGTSVHEQYF
>TRBV6-6|-|TRBJ2-5|TRBD2
TGTGCCAGCAGGGGTGGGGTAGCGGGGGGCCACCAGTACTTC
CASRGGVAGGHQYF
>TRBV27|-|TRBJ2-6|-
TGTGCCAGCAGTTCCTTGGACAGATTCTCTGGGGCCAACGTCCTGACTTTC
CASSSLDRFSGANVLTF